Each of the 11 T cell receptor beta chains below was sequenced from the same sample in a study of blood T cells in healthy people across ages. A sample-barcoded 5' primer and a J-beta primer mix were used in a second PCR of about 7 to 12 cycles. In TCRdb, the 5' RACE reads were re-called with MiXCR into one record per CDR3 protein. The sample has approximately 690,000 distinct CDR3 sequences; around 43% are singletons. Sequenced sample: blood. The receptors derive from a man at least 80 years old in good health.

This rearrangement joins TRBV7-2 to TRBJ2-1; 9 bases are a match to TRBD1. J gave up 5 bases and V 5 bases, and 7 bases lay outside the gene matches. Germline CDR1 is SGHTA and CDR2 is FQGNSA. This CDR3 region has 15 residues. CDR3 region: CASSPGTGNHNEQFF. The CDR3 DNA follows: TGTGCCAGCAGCCCGGGGACAGGGAACCACAATGAGCAGTTCTTC.

A remark on this clonotype: At one of its ends the junction is not consistent with the germline gene, which may arise from a read error. The chain employs TRBV4-1 and TRBJ1-2; TRBD1 is a possible D gene (6 bases). The CDR3 is 15 amino acids. CDR1 is MGHRA, CDR2 YSYEKL, per germline. CDR3 loop: CASSQVGGENYGHTF. Here the CDR3 DNA reads TGCGCCAGCAGCCAAGTGGGGGGCGAGAACTATGGCCACACCTTC.

This clonotype showed up many times. V and J are TRBV10-3 and TRBJ2-1; tentatively, D is TRBD1 or TRBD2 (5 bases each). The germline V and J ends were trimmed by 10 bases and 5 bases, with 9 bases remaining between them. The germline V gene encodes CDR1 ENHRY and CDR2 SYGVKD. The length of the CDR3 is 11 residues. CDR3 nucleotides: TGTGCCACGGGACCGAACAATGAGCAGTTCTTC. Translation gives CATGPNNEQFF.

The genes are TRBV24-1 and TRBJ1-2; 7 bases agree with TRBD1. V trimming: 7 bases; J trimming: 4 bases; junction bases outside the gene matches: 8. The CDR3 loop spans 14 amino acids. Germline loops: CDR1 KGHDR, CDR2 SFDVKD. The CDR3 coding sequence is TGTGCCACCAGCAAACAGGGGAAACCCTATGGCTACACCTTC. Amino acids: CATSKQGKPYGYTF.

Ten or more counts support this clonotype. V and J are TRBV29-1 and TRBJ2-3; either TRBD1 or TRBD2 may supply D (5 bases each). V was trimmed by 4 bases and J by 3 bases, leaving 14 bases between them. In germline, CDR1 is SQVTM, CDR2 ANQGSEA. This CDR3 region has 14 residues. The CDR3 coding sequence is TGCAGCGTTGGGGACGGGTCTAGTACAGATACGCAGTATTTT. It codes for CSVGDGSSTDTQYF.

The CDR3 loop reads CASRANTGGGGQPQHF. The CDR3 nucleotides are TGTGCCAGCAGAGCAAATACAGGGGGCGGAGGGCAGCCCCAGCATTTT. The genes are TRBV2 and TRBJ1-5; 9 bases are shared with TRBD1. V was pared by 6 bases and J by 7 bases, with 13 bases of the junction left unmatched. CDR3 length equals 16 residues. Germline loops: CDR1 SNHLY, CDR2 FYNNEI.

As regards this clonotype: An end of the junction does not agree with germline; a read error may underlie this. This sequence joins TRBV7-2 and TRBJ2-2, with TRBD2 identical over 9 bases. The CDR3 spans 16 residues. CDR1 and CDR2 (germline): SGHTA, FQGNSA. CDR3 loop: CASSLGGGAKTGELFF. CDR3 sequence (DNA): TGTGCCAGCAGCTTGGGCGGGGGGGCGAAAACCGGGGAGCTGTTTTTT. Full variable domain (rest looked up from reference TRBV7-2 and TRBJ2-2): GAGVSQSPSNKVTEKGKDVELRCDPISGHTALYWYRQSLGQGLEFLIYFQGNSAPDKSGLPSDRFSAERTGGSVSTLTIQRTQQEDSAVYLCASSLGGGAKTGELFFGEGSRLTVL.

V and J are TRBV7-2 and TRBJ2-2; D might be TRBD2 (6 bases). V lost 1 base to trimming and J lost 1 base, with 7 bases between them. This CDR3 region has 15 residues. Germline values: CDR1 SGHTA, CDR2 FQGNSA. The CDR3 loop is CASSLGGENTGELFF. CDR3 nucleotide sequence: TGTGCCAGCAGCTTAGGGGGGGAGAACACCGGGGAGCTGTTTTTT.

The chain couples TRBV20-1 to TRBJ2-1, with 9 bases matching TRBD2. In germline, CDR1 is DFQATT, CDR2 SNEGSKA (reference sequence). The CDR3 sequence is 14 residues long. V was pared by 0 bases and J by 6 bases, with 3 bases of the junction left unmatched. The CDR3 spells CSARDAGGLNEQFF. In DNA form, the CDR3 reads TGCAGTGCTAGAGATGCGGGGGGGCTCAATGAGCAGTTCTTC.

Only a few counts were recorded for this clonotype. The chain employs TRBV28 and TRBJ2-3, with 12 bases lining up with TRBD2. There are 15 residues in the CDR3. V lost 6 bases and J lost 6; bases outside the gene matches: 7. Germline values: CDR1 MDHEN, CDR2 SYDVKM. CDR3 protein: CASSKTSGSADTQYF. In DNA, the CDR3 is TGTGCCAGCAGCAAGACTAGCGGGAGTGCGGATACGCAGTATTTT.

This rearrangement joins TRBV11-2 to TRBJ1-2, with 8 bases that match TRBD1. J gave up 6 bases and V 3 bases, and 6 bases lay outside the gene matches. The CDR3 has 14 residues. Germline values: CDR1 SGHAT, CDR2 FQNNGV. CDR3 DNA sequence: TGTGCCAGCAGCTTTAAAAGGACAGGGAATGGCTACACCTTC. Its translation: CASSFKRTGNGYTF.